This T cell receptor (beta chain) is drawn from a study of neoadjuvant nivolumab and ipilimumab in lung cancer. Study outcomes and limitations: Compared with tumor-adjacent uninvolved lung, resected tumors showed greater richness and clonality.

Profiled with immunoSEQ multiplex PCR; TCRdb holds only in-frame clones, not every one. The repertoire holds approximately 9,300 clones, with roughly three quarters as singletons. About this clone: Antigen: not known.

The germline V and J ends were trimmed by 0 bases and 0 bases, with 7 bases remaining between them. The germline gives CDR1 SGHRS, CDR2 YFSETQ. CDR3 length: 14 residues. V and J are TRBV5-1 and TRBJ2-7; no clear D gene. The source was tumor tissue, collected after neoadjuvant nivolumab, alone or with ipilimumab, at or shortly before surgery. This TCR derives from an adult with non-small cell lung cancer. Some clones in this sample may be carry-over from other donors' samples. CDR3 sequence (DNA): TGCGCCAGCAGCTTGGGCGGCACCTCCTACGAGCAGTACTTC. Residues: CASSLGGTSYEQYF.